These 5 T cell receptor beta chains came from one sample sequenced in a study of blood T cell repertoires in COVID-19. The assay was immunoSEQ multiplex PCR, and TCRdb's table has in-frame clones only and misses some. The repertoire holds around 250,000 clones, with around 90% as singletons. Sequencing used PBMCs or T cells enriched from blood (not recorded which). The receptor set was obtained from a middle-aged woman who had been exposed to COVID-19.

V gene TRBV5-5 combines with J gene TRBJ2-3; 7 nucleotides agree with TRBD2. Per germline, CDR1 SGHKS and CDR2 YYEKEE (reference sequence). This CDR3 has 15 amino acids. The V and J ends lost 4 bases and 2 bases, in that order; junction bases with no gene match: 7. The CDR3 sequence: CASSGRGLTTDTQYF. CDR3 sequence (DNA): TGTGCCAGCAGCGGGAGGGGCCTGACCACAGATACGCAGTATTTT.

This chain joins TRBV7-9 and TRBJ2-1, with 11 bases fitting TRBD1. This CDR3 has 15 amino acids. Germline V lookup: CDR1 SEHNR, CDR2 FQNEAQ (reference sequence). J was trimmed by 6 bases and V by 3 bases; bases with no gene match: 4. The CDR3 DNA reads TGTGCCAGCAGCTTGGGGGACAGGGGGTCCAATGAGCAGTTCTTC. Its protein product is CASSLGDRGSNEQFF.

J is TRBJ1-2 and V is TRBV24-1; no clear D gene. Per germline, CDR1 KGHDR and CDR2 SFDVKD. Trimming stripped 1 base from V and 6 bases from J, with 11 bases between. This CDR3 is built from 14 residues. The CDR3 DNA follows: TGTGCCACCAGTGATTTAAGAACGGGAAATGGCTACACCTTC. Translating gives CATSDLRTGNGYTF.

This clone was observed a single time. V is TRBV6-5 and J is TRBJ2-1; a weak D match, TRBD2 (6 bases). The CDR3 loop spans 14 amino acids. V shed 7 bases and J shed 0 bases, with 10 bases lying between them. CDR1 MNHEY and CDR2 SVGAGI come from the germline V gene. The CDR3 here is CASIPGVSYNEQFF. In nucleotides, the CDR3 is TGTGCCAGCATCCCGGGGGTCTCCTACAATGAGCAGTTCTTC.

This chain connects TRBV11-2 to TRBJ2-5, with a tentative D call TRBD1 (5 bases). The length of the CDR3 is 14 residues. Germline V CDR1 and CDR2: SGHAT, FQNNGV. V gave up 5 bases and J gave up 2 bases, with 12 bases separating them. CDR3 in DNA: TGTGCCAGCAGCGGATACAGGAGACAAGAGACCCAGTACTTC. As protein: CASSGYRRQETQYF.